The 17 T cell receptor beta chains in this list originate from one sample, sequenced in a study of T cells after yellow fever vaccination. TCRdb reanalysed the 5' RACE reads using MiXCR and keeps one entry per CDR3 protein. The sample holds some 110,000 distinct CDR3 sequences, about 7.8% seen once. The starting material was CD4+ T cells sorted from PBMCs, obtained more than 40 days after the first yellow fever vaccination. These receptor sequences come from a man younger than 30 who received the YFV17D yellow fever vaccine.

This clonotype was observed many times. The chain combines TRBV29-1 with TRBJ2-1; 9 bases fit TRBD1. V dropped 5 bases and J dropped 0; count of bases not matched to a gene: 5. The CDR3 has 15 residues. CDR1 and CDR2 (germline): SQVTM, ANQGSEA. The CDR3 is CSVLQGASSYNEQFF. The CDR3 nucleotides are TGCAGCGTTTTACAGGGGGCCAGCTCCTACAATGAGCAGTTCTTC.

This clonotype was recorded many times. The CDR3 DNA is TGTGCCAGCAGTGAAGCGCTCGCGGGGGGTCGCGAGACCCAGTACTTC. Protein: CASSEALAGGRETQYF. V is TRBV6-1 and J is TRBJ2-5, with 8 bases identical to TRBD2. The CDR3 extends over 16 amino acids. Germline CDR1 and CDR2: MNHNS and SASEGT. The trim removed 0 bases at V and 5 bases at J, leaving 8 bases unmatched.

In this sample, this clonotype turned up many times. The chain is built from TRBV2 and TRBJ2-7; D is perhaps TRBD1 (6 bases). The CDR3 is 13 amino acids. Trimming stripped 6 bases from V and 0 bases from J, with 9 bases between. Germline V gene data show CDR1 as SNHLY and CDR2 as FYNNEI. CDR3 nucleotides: TGTGCCAGCAGGGCAGGGGCCTCCTACGAGCAGTACTTC. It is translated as CASRAGASYEQYF.

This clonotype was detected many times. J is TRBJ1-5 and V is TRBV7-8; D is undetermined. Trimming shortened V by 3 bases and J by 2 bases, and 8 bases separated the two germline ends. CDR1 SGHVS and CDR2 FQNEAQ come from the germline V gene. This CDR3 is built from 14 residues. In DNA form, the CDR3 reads TGTGCCAGCAGCTTCCTAGCTGGCAATCAGCCCCAGCATTTT. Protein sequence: CASSFLAGNQPQHF.

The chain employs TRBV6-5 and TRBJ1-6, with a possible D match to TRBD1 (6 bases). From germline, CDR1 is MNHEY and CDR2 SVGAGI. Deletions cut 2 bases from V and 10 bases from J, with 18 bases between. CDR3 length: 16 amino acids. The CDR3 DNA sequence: TGTGCCAGCAGTTACATCCGGACAGCTCTGGGGTCACCCCTCCACTTT. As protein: CASSYIRTALGSPLHF.

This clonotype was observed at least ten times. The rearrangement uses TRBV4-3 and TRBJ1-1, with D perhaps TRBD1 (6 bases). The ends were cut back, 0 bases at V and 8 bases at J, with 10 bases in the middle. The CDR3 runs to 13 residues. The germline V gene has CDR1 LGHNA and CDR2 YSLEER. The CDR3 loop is CASSQEGGQEAFF. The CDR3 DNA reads TGCGCCAGCAGCCAAGAGGGGGGCCAGGAAGCTTTCTTT.

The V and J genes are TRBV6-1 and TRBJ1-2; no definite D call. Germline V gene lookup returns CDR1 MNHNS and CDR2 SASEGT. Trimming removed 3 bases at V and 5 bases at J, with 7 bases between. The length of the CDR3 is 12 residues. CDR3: CASSEPAYGYTF. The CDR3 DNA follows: TGTGCCAGCAGTGAGCCAGCTTATGGCTACACCTTC.

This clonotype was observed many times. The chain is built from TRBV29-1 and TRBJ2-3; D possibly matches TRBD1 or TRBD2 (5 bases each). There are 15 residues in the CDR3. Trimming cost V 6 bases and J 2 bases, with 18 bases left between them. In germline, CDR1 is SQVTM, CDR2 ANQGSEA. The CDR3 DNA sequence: TGCAGCGTCGCGGTGGGGACGATCACCACAGATACGCAGTATTTT. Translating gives CSVAVGTITTDTQYF.

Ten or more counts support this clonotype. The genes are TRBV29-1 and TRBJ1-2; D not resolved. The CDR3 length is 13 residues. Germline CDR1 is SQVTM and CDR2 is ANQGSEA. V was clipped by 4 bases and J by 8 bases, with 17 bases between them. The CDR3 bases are TGCAGCGTTGGGGCTTCAGCCTCATTCGGCTACACCTTC. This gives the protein CSVGASASFGYTF.

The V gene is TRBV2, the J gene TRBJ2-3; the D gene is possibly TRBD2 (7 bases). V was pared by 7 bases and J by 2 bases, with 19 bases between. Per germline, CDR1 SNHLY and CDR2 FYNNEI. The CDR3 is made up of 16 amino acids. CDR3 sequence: CASTLGGLADTDTQYF. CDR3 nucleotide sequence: TGTGCCAGCACCCTAGGGGGGCTAGCGGACACAGATACGCAGTATTTT.

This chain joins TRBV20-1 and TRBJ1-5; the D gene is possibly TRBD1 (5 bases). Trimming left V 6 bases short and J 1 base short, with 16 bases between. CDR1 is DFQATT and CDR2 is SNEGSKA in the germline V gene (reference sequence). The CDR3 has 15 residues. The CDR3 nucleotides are TGCAGTGCAGTCAATGCAGGGTTGAGCAATCAGCCCCAGCATTTT. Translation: CSAVNAGLSNQPQHF.

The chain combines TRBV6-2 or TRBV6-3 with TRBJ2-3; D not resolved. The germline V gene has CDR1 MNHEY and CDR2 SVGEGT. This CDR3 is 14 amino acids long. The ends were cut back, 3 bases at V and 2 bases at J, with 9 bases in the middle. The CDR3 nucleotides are TGTGCCAGCAGTTATCTAATGCACACAGATACGCAGTATTTT. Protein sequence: CASSYLMHTDTQYF.

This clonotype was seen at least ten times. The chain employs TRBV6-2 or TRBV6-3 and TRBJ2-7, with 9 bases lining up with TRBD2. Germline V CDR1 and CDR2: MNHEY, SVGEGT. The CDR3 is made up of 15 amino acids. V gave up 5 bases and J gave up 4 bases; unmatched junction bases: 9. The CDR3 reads CASSRGGRGLYEQYF. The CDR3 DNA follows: TGTGCCAGCAGTCGAGGCGGGAGGGGATTATACGAGCAGTACTTC.

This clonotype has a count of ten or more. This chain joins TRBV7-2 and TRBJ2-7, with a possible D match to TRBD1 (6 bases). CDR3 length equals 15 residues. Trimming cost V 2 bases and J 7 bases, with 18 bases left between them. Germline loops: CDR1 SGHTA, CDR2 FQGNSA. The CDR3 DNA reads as TGTGCCAGCAGCTTAAGTAGCACAGGGTCGAGTGAGCAGTACTTC. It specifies CASSLSSTGSSEQYF.

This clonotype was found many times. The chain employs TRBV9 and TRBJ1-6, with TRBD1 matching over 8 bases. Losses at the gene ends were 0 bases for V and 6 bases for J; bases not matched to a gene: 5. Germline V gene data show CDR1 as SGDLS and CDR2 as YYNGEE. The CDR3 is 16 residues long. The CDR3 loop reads CASSVETGGFNSPLHF. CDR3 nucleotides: TGTGCCAGCAGCGTAGAAACAGGGGGATTTAATTCACCCCTCCACTTT.

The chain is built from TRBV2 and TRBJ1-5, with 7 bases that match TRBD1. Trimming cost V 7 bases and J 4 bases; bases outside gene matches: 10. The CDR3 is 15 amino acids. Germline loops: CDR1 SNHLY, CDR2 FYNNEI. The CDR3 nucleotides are TGTGCCAGCAACCTATTGACAGGGTTAAATCAGCCCCAGCATTTT. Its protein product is CASNLLTGLNQPQHF.

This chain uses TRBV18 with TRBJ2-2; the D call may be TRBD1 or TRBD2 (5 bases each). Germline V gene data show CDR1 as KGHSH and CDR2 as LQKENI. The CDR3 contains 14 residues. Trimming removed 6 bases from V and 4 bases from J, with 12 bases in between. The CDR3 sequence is CASSPGTPTGELFF. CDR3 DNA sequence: TGTGCCAGCTCGCCAGGGACCCCCACCGGGGAGCTGTTTTTT. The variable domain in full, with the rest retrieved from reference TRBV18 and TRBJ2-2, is NAGVMQNPRHLVRRRGQEARLRCSPMKGHSHVYWYRQLPEEGLKFMVYLQKENIIDESGMPKERFSAEFPKEGPSILRIQQVVRGDSAAYFCASSPGTPTGELFFGEGSRLTVL.